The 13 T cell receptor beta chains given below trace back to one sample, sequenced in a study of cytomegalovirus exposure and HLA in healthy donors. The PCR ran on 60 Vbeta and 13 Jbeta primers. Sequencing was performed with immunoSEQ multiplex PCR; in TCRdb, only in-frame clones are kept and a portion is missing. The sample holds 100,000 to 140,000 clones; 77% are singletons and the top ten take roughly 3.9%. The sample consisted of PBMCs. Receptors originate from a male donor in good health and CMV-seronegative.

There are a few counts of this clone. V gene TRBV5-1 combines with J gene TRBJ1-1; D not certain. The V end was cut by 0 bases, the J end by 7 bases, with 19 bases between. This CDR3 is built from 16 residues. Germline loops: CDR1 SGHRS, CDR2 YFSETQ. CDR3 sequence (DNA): TGCGCCAGCAGCTTGGAATTGGGAGACCTAGGCGATGAAGCTTTCTTT. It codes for CASSLELGDLGDEAFF.

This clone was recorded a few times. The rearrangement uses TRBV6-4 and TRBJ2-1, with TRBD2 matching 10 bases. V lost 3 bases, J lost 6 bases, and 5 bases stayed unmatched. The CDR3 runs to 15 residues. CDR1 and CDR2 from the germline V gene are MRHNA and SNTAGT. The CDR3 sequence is CASSEGAGGPNEQFF. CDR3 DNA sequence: TGTGCCAGCAGTGAGGGAGCGGGAGGGCCCAATGAGCAGTTCTTC.

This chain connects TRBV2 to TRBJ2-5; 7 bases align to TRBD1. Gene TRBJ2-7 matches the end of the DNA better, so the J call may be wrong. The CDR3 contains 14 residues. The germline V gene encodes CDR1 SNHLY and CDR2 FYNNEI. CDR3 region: CASSETGQIYEQYF. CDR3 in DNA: TGTGCCAGCAGTGAAACGGGACAGATCTACGAGCAGTACTTC.

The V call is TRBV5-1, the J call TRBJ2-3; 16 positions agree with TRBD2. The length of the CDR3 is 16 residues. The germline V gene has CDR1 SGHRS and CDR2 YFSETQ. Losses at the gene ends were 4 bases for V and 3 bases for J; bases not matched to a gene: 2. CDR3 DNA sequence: TGCGCCAGCAGCCCGGGACTAGCGGGAGGGACAGATACGCAGTATTTT. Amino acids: CASSPGLAGGTDTQYF.

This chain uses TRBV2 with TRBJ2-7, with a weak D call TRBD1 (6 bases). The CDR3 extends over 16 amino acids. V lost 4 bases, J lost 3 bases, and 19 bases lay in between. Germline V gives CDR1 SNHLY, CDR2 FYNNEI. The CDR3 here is CASSGLIPGQVYEQYF. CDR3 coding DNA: TGTGCCAGCAGTGGCCTGATCCCGGGACAAGTCTACGAGCAGTACTTC.

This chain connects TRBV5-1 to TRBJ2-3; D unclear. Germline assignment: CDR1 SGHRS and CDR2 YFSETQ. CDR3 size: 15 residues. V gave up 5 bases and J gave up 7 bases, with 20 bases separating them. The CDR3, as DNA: TGCGCCAGCAGTTACGAACTCGCTTCAGGCTATACGCAGTATTTT. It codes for CASSYELASGYTQYF. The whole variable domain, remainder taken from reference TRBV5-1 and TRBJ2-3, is KAGVTQTPRYLIKTRGQQVTLSCSPISGHRSVSWYQQTPGQGLQFLFEYFSETQRNKGNFPGRFSGRQFSNSRSEMNVSTLELGDSALYLCASSYELASGYTQYFGPGTRLTVL.

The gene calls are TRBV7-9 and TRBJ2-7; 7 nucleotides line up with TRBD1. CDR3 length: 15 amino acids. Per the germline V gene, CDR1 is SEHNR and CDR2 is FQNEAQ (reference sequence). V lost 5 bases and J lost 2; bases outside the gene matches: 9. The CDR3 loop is CASSPPTGFAYEQYF. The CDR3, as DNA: TGTGCCAGCAGCCCCCCGACAGGGTTCGCCTACGAGCAGTACTTC.

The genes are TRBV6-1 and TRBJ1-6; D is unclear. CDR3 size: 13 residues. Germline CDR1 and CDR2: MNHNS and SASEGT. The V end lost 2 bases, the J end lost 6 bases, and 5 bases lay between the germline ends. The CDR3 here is CASSERANSPLHF. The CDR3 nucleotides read TGTGCCAGCAGTGAAAGAGCTAATTCACCCCTCCACTTT.

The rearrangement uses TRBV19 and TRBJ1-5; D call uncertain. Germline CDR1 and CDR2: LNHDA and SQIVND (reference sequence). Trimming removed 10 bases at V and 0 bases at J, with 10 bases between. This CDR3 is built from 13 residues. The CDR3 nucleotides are TGTGCCACCAGGATTGATAGCAATCAGCCCCAGCATTTT. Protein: CATRIDSNQPQHF.

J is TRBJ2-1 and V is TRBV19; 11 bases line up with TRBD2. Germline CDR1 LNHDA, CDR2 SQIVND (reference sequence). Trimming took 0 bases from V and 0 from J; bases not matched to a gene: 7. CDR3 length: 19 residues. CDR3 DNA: TGTGCCAGTAGTATAGACTCCGGGACTAGCGGCGGCTCCTACAATGAGCAGTTCTTC. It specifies CASSIDSGTSGGSYNEQFF.

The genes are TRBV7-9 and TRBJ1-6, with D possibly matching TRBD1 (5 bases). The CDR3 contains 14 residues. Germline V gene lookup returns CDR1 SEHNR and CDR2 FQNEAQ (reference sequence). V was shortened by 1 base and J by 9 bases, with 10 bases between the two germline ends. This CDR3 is CASSLEGRISPLHF. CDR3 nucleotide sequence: TGTGCCAGCAGCTTAGAGGGGAGGATTTCACCCCTCCACTTT.

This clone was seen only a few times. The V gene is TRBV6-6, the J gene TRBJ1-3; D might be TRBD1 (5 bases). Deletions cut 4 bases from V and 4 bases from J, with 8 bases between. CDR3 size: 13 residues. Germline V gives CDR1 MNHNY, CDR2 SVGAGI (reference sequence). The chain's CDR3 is CASSWDSGNTIYF. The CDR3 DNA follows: TGTGCCAGCAGTTGGGACTCGGGAAACACCATATATTTT.

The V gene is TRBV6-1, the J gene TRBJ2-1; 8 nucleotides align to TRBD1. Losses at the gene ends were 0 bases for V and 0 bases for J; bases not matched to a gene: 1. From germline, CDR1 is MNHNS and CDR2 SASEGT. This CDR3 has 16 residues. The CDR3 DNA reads TGTGCCAGCAGTGAAGCCAGGGGGCACTCCTACAATGAGCAGTTCTTC. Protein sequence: CASSEARGHSYNEQFF.